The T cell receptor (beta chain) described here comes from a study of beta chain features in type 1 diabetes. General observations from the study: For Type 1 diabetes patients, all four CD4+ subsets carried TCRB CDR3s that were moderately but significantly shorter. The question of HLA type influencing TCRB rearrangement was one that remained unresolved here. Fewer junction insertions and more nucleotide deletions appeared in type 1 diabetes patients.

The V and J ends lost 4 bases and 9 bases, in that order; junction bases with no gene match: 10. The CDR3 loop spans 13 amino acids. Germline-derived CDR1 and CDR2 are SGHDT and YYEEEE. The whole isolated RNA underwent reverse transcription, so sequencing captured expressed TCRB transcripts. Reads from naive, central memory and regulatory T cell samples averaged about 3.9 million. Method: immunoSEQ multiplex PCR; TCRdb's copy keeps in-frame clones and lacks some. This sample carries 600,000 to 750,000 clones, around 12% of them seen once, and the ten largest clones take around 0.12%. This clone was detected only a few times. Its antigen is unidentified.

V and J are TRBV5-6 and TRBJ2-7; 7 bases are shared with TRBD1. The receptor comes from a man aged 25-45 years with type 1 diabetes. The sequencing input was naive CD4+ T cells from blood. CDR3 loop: CASSPYLQGRQYF. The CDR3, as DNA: TGTGCCAGCAGCCCTTATTTACAGGGGCGGCAGTACTTC. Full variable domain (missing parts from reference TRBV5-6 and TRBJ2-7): DAGVTQSPTHLIKTRGQQVTLRCSPKSGHDTVSWYQQALGQGPQFIFQYYEEEERQRGNFPDRFSGHQFPNYSSELNVNALLLGDSALYLCASSPYLQGRQYFGPGTRLTVT.